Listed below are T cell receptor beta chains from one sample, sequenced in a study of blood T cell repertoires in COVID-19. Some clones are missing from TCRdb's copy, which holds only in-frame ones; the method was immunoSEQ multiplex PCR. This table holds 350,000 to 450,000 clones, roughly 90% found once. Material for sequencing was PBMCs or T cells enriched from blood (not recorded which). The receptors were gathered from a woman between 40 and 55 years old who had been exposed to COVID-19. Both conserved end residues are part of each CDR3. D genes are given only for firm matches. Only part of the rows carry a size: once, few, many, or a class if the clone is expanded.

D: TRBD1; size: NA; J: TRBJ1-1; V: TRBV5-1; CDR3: CASHNRGRDTEAFF; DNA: TGCGCCAGTCATAACAGGGGCCGGGACACTGAAGCTTTCTTT
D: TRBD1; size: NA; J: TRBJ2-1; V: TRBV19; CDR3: CASSIFGTGGNEQFF; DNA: TGTGCCAGTAGTATTTTCGGGACAGGGGGCAATGAGCAGTTCTTC
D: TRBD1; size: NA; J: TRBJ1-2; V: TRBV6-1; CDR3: CASSGGTGSVVYGYTF; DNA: TGTGCCAGCAGTGGGGGGACAGGGAGTGTTGTCTATGGCTACACCTTC
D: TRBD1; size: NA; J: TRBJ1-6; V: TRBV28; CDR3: CASIYRDRDSPLHF; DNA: TGTGCCAGCATTTACCGGGACAGGGATTCACCCCTCCACTTT
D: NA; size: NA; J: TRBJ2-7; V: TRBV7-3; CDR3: CASSLLGDPTVEQYF; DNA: TGTGCCAGCAGCTTACTCGGAGATCCTACGGTCGAGCAGTACTTC
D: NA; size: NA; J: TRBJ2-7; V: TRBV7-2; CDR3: CASSFRAGRDEQYF; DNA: TGTGCCAGCAGCTTCCGGGCAGGGCGTGACGAGCAGTACTTC
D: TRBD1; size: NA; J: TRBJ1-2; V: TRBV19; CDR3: CASSGTAGGLYGYTF; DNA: TGTGCCAGTAGTGGGACAGCAGGGGGCCTCTATGGCTACACCTTC
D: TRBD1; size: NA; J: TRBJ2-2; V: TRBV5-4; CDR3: CASSQRTGVGELFF; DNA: TGTGCCAGCAGCCAACGTACAGGGGTCGGGGAGCTGTTTTTT
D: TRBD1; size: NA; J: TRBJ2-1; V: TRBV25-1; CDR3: CASSDPLGGTGNYNEQFF; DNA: TGTGCCAGCAGTGACCCCCTCGGCGGGACAGGGAACTACAATGAGCAGTTCTTC
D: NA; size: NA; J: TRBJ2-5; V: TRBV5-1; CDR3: CASSPQLSQETQYF; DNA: TGCGCCAGCAGCCCCCAATTGTCCCAAGAGACCCAGTACTTC
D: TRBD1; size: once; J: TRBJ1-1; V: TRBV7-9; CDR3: CASSKRQGAYAEAFF; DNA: TGTGCCAGCAGCAAAAGACAGGGGGCGTACGCTGAAGCTTTCTTT
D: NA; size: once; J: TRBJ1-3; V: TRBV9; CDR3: CASSVSPLSDTIYF; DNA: TGTGCCAGCAGCGTATCCCCCCTCAGCGACACCATATATTTT
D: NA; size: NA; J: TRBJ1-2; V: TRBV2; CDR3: CASSEDRVYGYTF; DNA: TGTGCCAGCAGTGAGGACAGAGTCTATGGCTACACCTTC
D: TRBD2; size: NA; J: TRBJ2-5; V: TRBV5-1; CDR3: CASSLISGMAQETQYF; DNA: TGCGCCAGCAGCTTGATTAGCGGGATGGCCCAAGAGACCCAGTACTTC
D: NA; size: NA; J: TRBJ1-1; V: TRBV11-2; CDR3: CASSLGRVLRNGMNTEAFF; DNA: TGTGCCAGCAGCTTAGGCAGGGTTCTGCGGAACGGCATGAACACTGAAGCTTTCTTT
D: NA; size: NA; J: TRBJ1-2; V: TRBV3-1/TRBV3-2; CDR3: CASSQSRNYGYTF; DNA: TGTGCCAGCAGCCAAAGCAGGAACTATGGCTACACCTTC
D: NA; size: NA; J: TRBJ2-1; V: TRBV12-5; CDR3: CASGLVHKDSSLQNEQFF; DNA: TGTGCTAGTGGTTTGGTCCACAAGGACAGCTCTCTACAGAATGAGCAGTTCTTC
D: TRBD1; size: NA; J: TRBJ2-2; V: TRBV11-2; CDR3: CASPTGGDTGELFF; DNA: TGTGCCAGCCCCACAGGGGGCGACACCGGGGAGCTGTTTTTT
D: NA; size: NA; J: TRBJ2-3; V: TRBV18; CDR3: CASSPVDTQYF; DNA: TGTGCCAGCTCACCCGTGGATACGCAGTATTTT
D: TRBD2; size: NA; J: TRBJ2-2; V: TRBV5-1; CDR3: CASSLGLAAMNTGELFF; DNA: TGCGCCAGCAGCTTGGGACTAGCGGCCATGAACACCGGGGAGCTGTTTTTT
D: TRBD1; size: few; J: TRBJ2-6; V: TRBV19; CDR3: CASGGAGTGGAGANVLTF; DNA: TGTGCCAGTGGGGGTGCCGGGACAGGGGGTGCCGGGGCCAACGTCCTGACTTTC
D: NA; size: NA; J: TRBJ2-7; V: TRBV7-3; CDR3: CASSPHSGGRYEQYF; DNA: TGTGCCAGCAGCCCCCACTCGGGGGGCCGGTACGAGCAGTACTTC
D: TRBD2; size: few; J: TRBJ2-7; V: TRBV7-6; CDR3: CASSPGLAGAHEQYF; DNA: TGTGCCAGCAGCCCGGGACTAGCGGGAGCACACGAGCAGTACTTC
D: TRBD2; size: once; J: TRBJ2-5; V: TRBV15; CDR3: CATSRDPGTSGGRVQETQYF; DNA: TGTGCCACCAGCAGAGATCCCGGGACTAGCGGGGGGCGGGTACAAGAGACCCAGTACTTC
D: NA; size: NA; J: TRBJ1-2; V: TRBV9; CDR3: CASSPTLESYGYTF; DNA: TGTGCCAGCAGCCCCACCCTAGAGAGTTATGGCTACACCTTC
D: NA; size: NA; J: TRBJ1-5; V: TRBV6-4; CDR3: CASSERGGSNQPQHF; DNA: TGTGCCAGCAGTGAACGGGGGGGTAGCAATCAGCCCCAGCATTTT
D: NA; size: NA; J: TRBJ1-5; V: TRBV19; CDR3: CASSMGREQGQPQHF; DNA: TGTGCCAGTAGTATGGGTAGGGAACAGGGTCAGCCCCAGCATTTT
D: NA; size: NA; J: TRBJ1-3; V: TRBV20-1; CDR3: CSALSGNTIYF; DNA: TGCAGTGCTCTCTCTGGAAACACCATATATTTT
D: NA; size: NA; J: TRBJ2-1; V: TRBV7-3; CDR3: CASSQDSSSYNEQFF; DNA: TGTGCCAGCAGCCAGGACTCGAGCTCCTACAATGAGCAGTTCTTC
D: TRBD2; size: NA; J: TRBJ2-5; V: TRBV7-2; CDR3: CASSPALAGGHETQYF; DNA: TGTGCCAGCAGCCCCGCGCTAGCGGGAGGGCACGAGACCCAGTACTTC
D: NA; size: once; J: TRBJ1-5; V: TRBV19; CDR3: CASSHDSYNQPQHF; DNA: TGTGCCAGTAGCCACGACAGCTACAATCAGCCCCAGCATTTT
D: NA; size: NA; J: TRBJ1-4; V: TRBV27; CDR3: CASSLYGGLATNEKLFF; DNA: TGTGCCAGCAGTTTATATGGTGGGCTTGCAACTAATGAAAAACTGTTTTTT
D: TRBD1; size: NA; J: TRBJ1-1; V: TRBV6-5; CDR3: CASSLTGGGGTEAFF; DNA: TGTGCCAGCAGTTTGACAGGGGGCGGGGGCACTGAAGCTTTCTTT
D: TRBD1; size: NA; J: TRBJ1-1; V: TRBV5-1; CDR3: CASSFRTGGDTEAFF; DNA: TGCGCCAGCAGCTTTCGGACAGGGGGCGACACTGAAGCTTTCTTT
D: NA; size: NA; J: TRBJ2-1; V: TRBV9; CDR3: CASSVDGGHYNEQFF; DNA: TGTGCCAGCAGCGTAGACGGAGGCCATTACAATGAGCAGTTCTTC